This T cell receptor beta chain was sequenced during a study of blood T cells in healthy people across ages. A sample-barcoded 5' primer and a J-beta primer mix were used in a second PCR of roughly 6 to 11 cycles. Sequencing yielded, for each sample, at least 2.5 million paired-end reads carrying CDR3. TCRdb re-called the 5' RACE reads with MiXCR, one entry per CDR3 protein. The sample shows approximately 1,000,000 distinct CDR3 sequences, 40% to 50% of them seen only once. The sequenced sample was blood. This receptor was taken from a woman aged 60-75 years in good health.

CDR3 in DNA: TGTGCCAGCAGTGAAGGGACCTCCCACTCCTACGAGCAGTACTTC. Translation: CASSEGTSHSYEQYF. The genes are TRBV2 and TRBJ2-7; D is ambiguous. The CDR3 has 15 amino acids. Germline assignment: CDR1 SNHLY and CDR2 FYNNEI. V was cut by 1 base and J by 0 bases, with 10 bases left in between.